This entry lists 13 T cell receptor beta chains sequenced from one sample in a study of tumor and adjacent non-tumor tissue in lung cancer. No cell sorting was done before RNA was extracted from the tissue. Three rounds of nested PCR, following a modified ARM-PCR protocol, produced the TCRbeta library. Via MiXCR, TCRdb re-called the multiplex PCR reads, giving one row per CDR3 protein. This sample has approximately 65,000 distinct CDR3 sequences, with 50% to 60% found just once. The sample was lung tumor tissue. These receptors all come from a man aged 50-60 years with non-small cell lung cancer.

This clonotype showed up many times. The rearrangement joins TRBV2 to TRBJ2-2; the D is unclear. The CDR3 covers 14 residues. Germline V gene lookup returns CDR1 SNHLY and CDR2 FYNNEI. V gave up 6 bases and J gave up 0 bases, with 8 bases separating them. The CDR3 DNA reads TGTGCCAGCAGAAGCGCCACGAACACCGGGGAGCTGTTTTTT. It specifies CASRSATNTGELFF.

In its sample, this clonotype was seen once. An end of the junction differs from the germline gene, which may be a read error. The chain is built from TRBV11-2 and TRBJ2-5; 8 bases are a match to TRBD1. Germline-derived CDR1 and CDR2 are SGHAT and FQNNGV. The CDR3 is 16 amino acids. The DNA for the CDR3 is TGTGCCAGCAGCCGCCCGGGACAGGTGATGACGGAGACCCGGTACTTC. Translation gives CASSRPGQVMTETRYF.

Turning to this clonotype: Sequence at one end of the junction differs from germline and may be a read error. This chain joins TRBV4-2 and TRBJ2-1; D is uncertain. This CDR3 region has 14 residues. Germline CDR1 is LGHNA and CDR2 is YNFKEQ. Written as DNA, the CDR3 is TGTTCCAGCAGCCATGTGGGGTCAGGCAATGAGCAGTTCTTC. Its translation: CSSSHVGSGNEQFF.

Of note for this clonotype: A much larger clone is a single base away; this may be a read error. V and J are TRBV28 and TRBJ2-1; the D is unclear. Germline assignment: CDR1 MDHEN and CDR2 SYDVKM. The CDR3 loop spans 12 amino acids. The CDR3 is CASSTTGNGQFF. CDR3 nucleotides: TGTGCCAGCAGCACGACTGGAAATGGGCAGTTCTTC.

In its sample, this clonotype is medium-sized. CDR3 coding DNA: TGTGCCAGCAGCTGGGGGAATCAGCCCCAGCATTTT. This encodes CASSWGNQPQHF. The chain links TRBV4-2 to TRBJ1-5; maybe TRBD1 (5 bases). V was shortened by 5 bases and J by 4 bases, with 6 bases between the two germline ends. The CDR3 loop spans 12 amino acids. The germline CDR1 and CDR2 sequences are LGHNA and YNFKEQ.

On this clonotype itself: One base away lies a much larger clone, so this may be a sequencing read error. The gene calls are TRBV6-5 and TRBJ2-3; 10 bases are a match to TRBD1. The CDR3 runs to 15 residues. Germline trimming cut 7 bases from V and 5 bases from J; bases unmatched to any gene: 9. Germline-derived CDR1 and CDR2 are MNHEY and SVGAGI. The CDR3 loop is CASTSGTGEGDTQYF. CDR3 DNA: TGTGCCAGCACTTCCGGGACAGGGGAGGGAGATACGCAGTATTTT.

Turning to this clonotype: A read error is possible here, since a much larger clone lies one base away. CDR3 in amino acids: CASSFFDPRGVQYF. The CDR3, as DNA: TGTGCCAGCAGTTTTTTTGACCCACGGGGCGTTCAGTACTTC. The gene calls are TRBV28 and TRBJ2-4, with D perhaps given as TRBD1 or TRBD2 (5 bases each). Germline lookup yields CDR1 MDHEN and CDR2 SYDVKM. The CDR3 extends over 14 amino acids. The germline V and J ends were trimmed by 3 bases and 11 bases, with 17 bases remaining between them.

In regard to this clonotype: An end of the junction does not agree with germline; a read error may underlie this. The chain employs TRBV15 and TRBJ1-5, with D possibly being TRBD1 (5 bases). The V gene's germline CDR1 is LNHNV and CDR2 YYDKDF (reference sequence). The length of the CDR3 is 14 residues. CDR3 sequence: CATSNGGVGQPQHF. Written as DNA, the CDR3 is TGTGCCACTAGCAACGGGGGGGTGGGTCAGCCCCAGCATTTT.

For this clonotype: Because the CDR3 is missing its conserved closing phenylalanine or tryptophan, this is likely a read error. The CDR3 sequence: CASSLGGGGSTDTQYY. The CDR3, as DNA: TGTGCCAGCAGCTTAGGGGGCGGAGGGAGCACAGATACGCAGTATTAT. This chain joins TRBV7-9 and TRBJ2-3; D may be TRBD2 (6 bases). This CDR3 spans 16 amino acids. V lost 1 base, J lost 0 bases, and 11 bases lay in between. Germline-derived CDR1 and CDR2 are SEHNR and FQNEAQ (reference sequence).

As concerns this clonotype: A much larger clone sits a single nucleotide away, making a read error possible. This chain links TRBV2 with TRBJ2-1; no clear D. The germline gives CDR1 SNHLY, CDR2 FYNNEI. The CDR3 consists of 13 residues. The V end lost 3 bases, the J end lost 8 bases, and 11 bases lay between the germline ends. This CDR3 is CASSDARRHEQFF. The CDR3 DNA sequence: TGTGCCAGCAGTGACGCCAGGCGACATGAGCAGTTCTTC.

V is TRBV15 and J is TRBJ1-2; TRBD1 matches 7 bases. The V and J ends lost 7 bases and 6 bases, in that order; junction bases with no gene match: 11. This CDR3 region has 14 residues. Germline CDR1 reads LNHNV; CDR2 reads YYDKDF (reference sequence). CDR3 loop: CATTRDSQTNGYTF. The CDR3 nucleotides are TGTGCCACCACACGGGACAGTCAGACCAATGGCTACACCTTC.

A remark on this clonotype: This likely comes from a read error, as the CDR3 has no conserved phenylalanine or tryptophan at its end. The gene calls are TRBV6-5 and TRBJ2-5, with TRBD1 as a possible D gene (6 bases). The germline V and J ends were trimmed by 7 bases and 4 bases, with 13 bases remaining between them. This CDR3 contains 13 residues. Germline loops: CDR1 MNHEY, CDR2 SVGAGI. The CDR3 DNA reads as TGTGCCAGCACACTGACCAGGGGAGAGACCCAGTACTAC. It is translated as CASTLTRGETQYY.

Of note for this clonotype: Lacking the conserved final phenylalanine or tryptophan, this CDR3 likely reflects a read error. The V gene is TRBV5-1, the J gene TRBJ1-1; TRBD1 aligns across 12 bases. J was trimmed by 11 bases and V by 3 bases; bases with no gene match: 8. The CDR3 loop spans 14 amino acids. Germline CDR1 is SGHRS and CDR2 is YFSETQ. This CDR3 is CASSSGTGGTDAFS. CDR3 bases: TGCGCCAGCAGCTCCGGGACAGGGGGCACAGATGCTTTCTCT.